This T cell receptor (beta chain) was recorded in a study of post-analysis software for immune sequencing data. Points from the study as a whole: Diversity measured as normalized Chao1 was significantly lower in multiple sclerosis patients than in controls.

TCR beta cDNA libraries had unique molecular identifiers. TCRdb reanalysed the PCR reads using MiXCR and keeps one entry per CDR3 protein. This sample has 650,000 to 900,000 distinct CDR3 sequences; 35% to 55% occur once, and the top ten carry approximately 4.4%. Concerning this clonotype itself: The antigen is unknown.

Sample: blood. The clonotype comes from a girl between 5 and 17 years old with multiple sclerosis.

As DNA, the CDR3 is TGTGCCAGCAGCCCTACTAGCGGGAGGGCCGTAGAGCAGTACTTC. Amino acid sequence: CASSPTSGRAVEQYF. The rearrangement joins TRBV3-1 to TRBJ2-4; 13 bases fit TRBD2. The germline gives CDR1 LGHDT, CDR2 YNNKEL (reference sequence). This CDR3 comprises 15 residues. V lost 4 bases, J lost 13 bases, and 10 bases stayed unmatched.